The sample holds many counts of the clone carrying this TCR beta chain. Since the CDR3 does not end with the conserved phenylalanine or tryptophan, this likely comes from a read error. No DNA is shown, since the ends of the CDR3 on it are uncertain; the CDR3 is the one TCRdb lists. Germline V gives CDR1 DFQATT, CDR2 SNEGSKA (reference sequence). The length of the CDR3 is 11 amino acids, counting both ends. This sample's TCRbeta library carried unique molecular identifier barcodes. TCRdb re-called the PCR reads through MiXCR, storing one row per CDR3 protein. The sample carries about 610,000 distinct CDR3 sequences, about 10% recorded once. These data originate in a study of T-cell reconstitution after alpha-beta-depleted transplantation in children.

The chain carries TRBV20-1 and TRBJ2-7; TRBD1, the table's D call, was not compared with the DNA. The TCR originated in a human donor who donated a stem cell graft to a child with acute myeloid leukemia. This specimen consisted of PBMCs from the stem cell graft donor, obtained from the stem cell graft. CDR3 protein: CSASSGTGRIL.